The rows below give T cell receptor beta chains drawn from one sample of a study of shared clonotypes between healthy human individuals. Measured with immunoSEQ multiplex PCR; TCRdb has only the in-frame clones, and not every one. The sample includes under 2,000,000 clones, around 96% of them seen just once. The specimen was naive CD8+ T cells sorted from blood. The receptors originated from a man aged 18 to 30 in good health. Both conserved end residues are part of each CDR3. The D gene is left open where the match is weak. Clone size appears in some rows only: once, few, many, or a class for an expanded clone.

d_call	j_call	v_call	clone_size	cdr3_aa	cdr3_nt
-	TRBJ2-1	TRBV11-3	once	CASTGTEIASYNEQFF	TGTGCCAGCACCGGGACCGAGATCGCCTCCTACAATGAGCAGTTCTTC
-	TRBJ1-3	TRBV9	-	CASSAWGNTIYF	TGTGCCAGCAGCGCGTGGGGAAACACCATATATTTT
-	TRBJ2-7	TRBV6-1	-	CASSILGFSYEQYF	TGTGCCAGCAGTATTCTGGGGTTCTCCTACGAGCAGTACTTC
-	TRBJ1-2	TRBV29-1	-	CSVEDPTIYGYTF	TGCAGCGTTGAAGATCCTACCATCTATGGCTACACCTTC
-	TRBJ2-2	TRBV27	-	CASSLGRGSNTGELFF	TGTGCCAGCAGTTTAGGCCGGGGGAGTAACACCGGGGAGCTGTTTTTT
TRBD1	TRBJ2-7	TRBV10-2	-	CASSEPGQGAQEQYF	TGCGCCAGCAGTGAGCCTGGACAGGGGGCGCAAGAGCAGTACTTC
TRBD2	TRBJ2-7	TRBV10-3	-	CAISESSGGFHEQYF	TGTGCCATCAGTGAATCTAGCGGGGGGTTTCACGAGCAGTACTTC
-	TRBJ2-2	TRBV4-3	-	CASSQGHYTGELFF	TGCGCCAGCAGCCAAGGACACTACACCGGGGAGCTGTTTTTT
-	TRBJ2-5	TRBV9	once	CASSLGPTGSWGEETQYF	TGTGCCAGCAGCCTTGGGCCTACCGGGAGCTGGGGGGAAGAGACCCAGTACTTC
-	TRBJ2-2	TRBV30	few	CAWSSRGANTGELFF	TGTGCCTGGAGTTCACGTGGCGCGAACACCGGGGAGCTGTTTTTT
-	TRBJ2-5	TRBV7-9	-	CASSYISVQETQYF	TGTGCCAGCAGCTACATCTCGGTTCAAGAGACCCAGTACTTC